Below, 8 T cell receptor beta chains from the same sample are listed, as sequenced in a study of T cell responses to AZD1222 COVID-19 vaccine. This table comes from immunoSEQ multiplex PCR, and its TCRdb copy is limited to in-frame clones, with some not included. The table has roughly 150,000 clones, more than 85% seen once. Sequencing was performed on peripheral blood, taken on day 0 of AZD1222 vaccination. Receptors were obtained from an adult in good health.

The chain carries TRBV7-3 and TRBJ1-5; maybe TRBD1 (6 bases). The germline gives CDR1 SGHTA, CDR2 FQGTGA. This CDR3 has 13 residues. V was clipped by 5 bases and J by 7 bases, with 12 bases between them. The CDR3 is CASSPQGGQPQHF. The CDR3 DNA sequence: TGTGCCAGCAGCCCACAGGGAGGGCAGCCCCAGCATTTT.

The chain joins TRBV27 to TRBJ1-3; the D is unclear. Per germline, CDR1 MNHEY and CDR2 SMNVEV (reference sequence). Trimming removed 6 bases at V and 0 bases at J, with 9 bases between. The CDR3 totals 14 residues. CDR3 amino acids: CASRAASSGNTIYF. DNA for the CDR3: TGTGCCAGCAGGGCCGCAAGCTCTGGAAACACCATATATTTT.

The chain uses TRBV4-3 and TRBJ2-2; 7 bases fit TRBD1. CDR1 and CDR2 from the germline V gene are LGHNA and YSLEER. The V gene end was trimmed by 1 base and the J gene end by 4 bases; junction bases not matched to a gene: 9. The CDR3 has 17 residues. CDR3 DNA: TGCGCCAGCAGCCAAGTATCAGGGGGAATTACCACCGGGGAGCTGTTTTTT. Residues: CASSQVSGGITTGELFF.

The rearrangement uses TRBV7-2 and TRBJ1-1, with 10 bases lining up with TRBD1. The V gene end was trimmed by 1 base and the J gene end by 4 bases; junction bases not matched to a gene: 3. This CDR3 is built from 15 residues. Germline lookup yields CDR1 SGHTA and CDR2 FQGNSA. The CDR3 is CASSLVGTGVTEAFF. CDR3 sequence (DNA): TGTGCCAGCAGCTTAGTAGGGACAGGGGTCACTGAAGCTTTCTTT.

The chain joins TRBV18 to TRBJ1-1, with D possibly matching TRBD1 (6 bases). The CDR3 sequence is 15 residues long. Trimming removed 3 bases at V and 6 bases at J, with 17 bases between. Germline values: CDR1 KGHSH, CDR2 LQKENI. Here the CDR3 reads CASSPETGTRPEAFF. The DNA of the CDR3 is TGTGCCAGCTCACCGGAGACCGGGACAAGACCTGAAGCTTTCTTT.

This chain connects TRBV18 to TRBJ1-6, with 7 bases that match TRBD1. Germline lookup yields CDR1 KGHSH and CDR2 LQKENI. Trimming cost V 1 base and J 0 bases; bases outside gene matches: 6. This CDR3 is 18 amino acids long. As DNA, the CDR3 is TGTGCCAGCTCACCACTATCAGGGGGAAGCTCCTATAATTCACCCCTCCACTTT. Its translation is CASSPLSGGSSYNSPLHF. Complete variable domain (other parts from reference TRBV18 and TRBJ1-6): NAGVMQNPRHLVRRRGQEARLRCSPMKGHSHVYWYRQLPEEGLKFMVYLQKENIIDESGMPKERFSAEFPKEGPSILRIQQVVRGDSAAYFCASSPLSGGSSYNSPLHFGNGTRLTVT.

This CDR3 is CASSKATALNGDTQYF. The CDR3 region has the DNA TGTGCCAGCAGCAAAGCGACAGCTCTAAATGGGGATACGCAGTATTTT. V gene TRBV21-1 combines with J gene TRBJ2-3; TRBD1, the table's D call, lacks a check against the DNA. TRBV21-1 is recorded as a pseudogene. The CDR3 runs 16 residues.

The V and J genes are TRBV2 and TRBJ2-7; D gene unclear. The CDR3 is made up of 11 amino acids. With 6 bases removed from V and 4 bases from J, the gap between germline ends came to 7 bases. Germline assignment: CDR1 SNHLY and CDR2 FYNNEI. CDR3 sequence reads: CASRLGYEQYF. The CDR3 coding sequence is TGTGCCAGCAGGTTGGGTTACGAGCAGTACTTC.